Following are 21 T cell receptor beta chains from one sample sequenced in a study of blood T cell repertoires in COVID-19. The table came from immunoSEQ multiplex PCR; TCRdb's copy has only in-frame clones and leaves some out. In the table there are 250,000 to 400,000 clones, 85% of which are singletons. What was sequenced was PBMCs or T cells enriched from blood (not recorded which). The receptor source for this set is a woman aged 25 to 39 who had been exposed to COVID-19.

CDR3 amino acids: CASTMTGHGNTIYF. The CDR3 DNA is TGTGCCAGCACCATGACAGGGCATGGAAACACCATATATTTT. V usage is TRBV2 and J usage is TRBJ1-3; TRBD1 matches 7 bases. The CDR3 sequence is 14 residues long. The V gene's germline CDR1 is SNHLY and CDR2 FYNNEI. Trimming removed 7 bases from V and 3 bases from J; junction bases left unmatched: 6. The full variable domain, its missing parts supplied by reference TRBV2 and TRBJ1-3, is EPEVTQTPSHQVTQMGQEVILRCVPISNHLYFYWYRQILGQKVEFLVSFYNNEISEKSEIFDDQFSVERPDGSNFTLKIRSTKLEDSAMYFCASTMTGHGNTIYFGEGSWLTVV.

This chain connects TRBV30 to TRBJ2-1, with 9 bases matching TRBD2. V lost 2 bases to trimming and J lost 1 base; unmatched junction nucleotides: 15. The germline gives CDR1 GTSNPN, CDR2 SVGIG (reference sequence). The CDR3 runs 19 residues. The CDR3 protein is CAWSFSGTSLSNSYNEQFF. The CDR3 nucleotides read TGTGCCTGGAGTTTTTCCGGGACTAGCCTATCCAATTCCTACAATGAGCAGTTCTTC.

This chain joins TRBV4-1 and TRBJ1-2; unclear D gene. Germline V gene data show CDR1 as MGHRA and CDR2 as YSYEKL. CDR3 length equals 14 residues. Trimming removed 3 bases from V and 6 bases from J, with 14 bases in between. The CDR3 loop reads CASSHPTGNDGYTF. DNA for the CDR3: TGCGCCAGCAGCCACCCTACGGGGAATGATGGCTACACCTTC.

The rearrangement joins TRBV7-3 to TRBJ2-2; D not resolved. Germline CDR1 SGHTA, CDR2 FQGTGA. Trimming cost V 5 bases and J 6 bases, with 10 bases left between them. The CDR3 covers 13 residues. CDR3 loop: CASSLIRAGELFF. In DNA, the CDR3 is TGTGCCAGCAGCCTTATACGAGCCGGGGAGCTGTTTTTT.

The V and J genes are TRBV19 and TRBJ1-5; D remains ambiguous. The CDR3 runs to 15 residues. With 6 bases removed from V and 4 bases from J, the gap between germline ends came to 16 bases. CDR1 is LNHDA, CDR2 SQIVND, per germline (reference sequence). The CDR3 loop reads CASSSAFQTNQPQHF. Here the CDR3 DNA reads TGTGCCAGTAGCTCGGCGTTCCAGACTAATCAGCCCCAGCATTTT.

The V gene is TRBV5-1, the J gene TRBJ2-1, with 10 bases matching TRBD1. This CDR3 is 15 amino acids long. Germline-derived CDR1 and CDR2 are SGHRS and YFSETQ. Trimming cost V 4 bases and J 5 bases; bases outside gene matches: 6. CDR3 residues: CASSLGDRGNNEQFF. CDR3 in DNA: TGCGCCAGCAGCCTAGGGGACAGGGGCAACAATGAGCAGTTCTTC.

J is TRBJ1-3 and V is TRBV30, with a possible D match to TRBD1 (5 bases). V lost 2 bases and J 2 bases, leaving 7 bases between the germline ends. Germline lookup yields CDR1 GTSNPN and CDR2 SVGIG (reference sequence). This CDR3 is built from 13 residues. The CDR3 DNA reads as TGTGCCTGGAGTCAGGGCCCTGGAAACACCATATATTTT. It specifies CAWSQGPGNTIYF.

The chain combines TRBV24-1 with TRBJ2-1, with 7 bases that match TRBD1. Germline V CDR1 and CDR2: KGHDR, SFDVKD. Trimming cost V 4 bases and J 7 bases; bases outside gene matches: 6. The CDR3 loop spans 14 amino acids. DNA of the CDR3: TGTGCCACCAGTGAGGGCAGGGGGTATAATGAGCAGTTCTTC. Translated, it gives CATSEGRGYNEQFF.

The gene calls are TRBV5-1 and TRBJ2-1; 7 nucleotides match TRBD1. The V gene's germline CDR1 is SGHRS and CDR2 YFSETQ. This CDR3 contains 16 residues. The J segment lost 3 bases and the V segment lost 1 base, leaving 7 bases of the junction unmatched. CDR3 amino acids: CASSLLGTAIYNEQFF. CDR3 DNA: TGCGCCAGCAGCTTGCTCGGGACAGCGATCTACAATGAGCAGTTCTTC.

In DNA form, the CDR3 reads TGTGCCAGCTCACCCCAAGGACAGGGGGTAGTAGTAGGTGAGCAGTTCTTC. Residues: CASSPQGQGVVVGEQFF. The V and J genes are TRBV18 and TRBJ2-1; 10 positions agree with TRBD1. Per the germline V gene, CDR1 is KGHSH and CDR2 is LQKENI. J was trimmed by 9 bases and V by 3 bases; bases with no gene match: 14. This CDR3 is 17 amino acids long.

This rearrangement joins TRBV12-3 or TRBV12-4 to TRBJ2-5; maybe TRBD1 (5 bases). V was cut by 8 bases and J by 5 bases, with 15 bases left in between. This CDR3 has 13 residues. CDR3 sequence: CASGHSGRETQYF. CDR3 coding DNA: TGTGCCAGCGGTCATTCAGGGCGGGAGACCCAGTACTTC.

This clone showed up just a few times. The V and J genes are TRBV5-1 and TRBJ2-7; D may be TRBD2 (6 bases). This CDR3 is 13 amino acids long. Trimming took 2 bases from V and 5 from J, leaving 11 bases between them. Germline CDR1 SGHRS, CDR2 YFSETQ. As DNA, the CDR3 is TGCGCCAGCAGCTTTGGAGGGCCCAACGAGCAGTACTTC. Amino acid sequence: CASSFGGPNEQYF.

CDR3 in DNA: TGTGCCAGCAGCTTATCCGGACAGGCTAACTATGGCTACACCTTC. Its protein is CASSLSGQANYGYTF. V usage is TRBV11-2 and J usage is TRBJ1-2; 7 positions match TRBD1. Trimming took 2 bases from V and 0 from J; bases not matched to a gene: 3. CDR3 length: 15 residues. CDR1 is SGHAT and CDR2 is FQNNGV in the germline V gene.

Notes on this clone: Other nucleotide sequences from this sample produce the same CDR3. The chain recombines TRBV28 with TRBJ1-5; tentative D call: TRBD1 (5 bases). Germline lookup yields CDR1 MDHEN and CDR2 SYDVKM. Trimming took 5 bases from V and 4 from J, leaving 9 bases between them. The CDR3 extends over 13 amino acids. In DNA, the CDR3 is TGTGCCAGCAGTCTAACAGGTAATCAGCCCCAGCATTTT. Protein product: CASSLTGNQPQHF.

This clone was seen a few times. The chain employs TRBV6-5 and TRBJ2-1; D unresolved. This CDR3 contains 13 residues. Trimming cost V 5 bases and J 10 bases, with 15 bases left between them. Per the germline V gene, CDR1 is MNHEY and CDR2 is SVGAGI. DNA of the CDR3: TGTGCCAGCAGTCGCGTTAAGGAGATGGAGCAGTTCTTC. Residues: CASSRVKEMEQFF.

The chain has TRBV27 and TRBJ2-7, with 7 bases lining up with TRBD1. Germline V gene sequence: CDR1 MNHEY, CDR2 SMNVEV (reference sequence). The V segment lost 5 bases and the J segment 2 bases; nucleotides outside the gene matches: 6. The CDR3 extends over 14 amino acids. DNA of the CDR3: TGTGCCAGCAGTCCGTGGACAGGAACCTACGAGCAGTACTTC. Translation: CASSPWTGTYEQYF.

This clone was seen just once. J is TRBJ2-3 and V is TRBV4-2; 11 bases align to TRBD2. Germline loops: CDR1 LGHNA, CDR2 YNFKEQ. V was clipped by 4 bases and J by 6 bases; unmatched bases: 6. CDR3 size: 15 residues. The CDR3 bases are TGTGCCAGCAGCCCCGCAGGACTAGCGGGCGATACGCAGTATTTT. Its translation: CASSPAGLAGDTQYF.

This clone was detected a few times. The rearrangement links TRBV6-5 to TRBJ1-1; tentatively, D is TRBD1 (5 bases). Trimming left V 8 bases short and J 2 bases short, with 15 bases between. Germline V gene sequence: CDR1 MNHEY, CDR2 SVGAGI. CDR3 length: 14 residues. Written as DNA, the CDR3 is TGTGCCAGCGAGTCCCGACAGAAAAACACTGAAGCTTTCTTT. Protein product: CASESRQKNTEAFF.

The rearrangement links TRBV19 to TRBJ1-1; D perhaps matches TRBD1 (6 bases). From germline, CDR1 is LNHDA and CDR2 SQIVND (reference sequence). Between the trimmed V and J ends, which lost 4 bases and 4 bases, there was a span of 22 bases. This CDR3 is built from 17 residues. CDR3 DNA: TGTGCCAGTAGTAAAGAGGGGGGGCGCCGAATTCCCACTGAAGCTTTCTTT. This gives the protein CASSKEGGRRIPTEAFF.

The CDR3 DNA is TGCGCCAGCAGCCTACCAGGGGATGAGCAGTTCTTC. Protein: CASSLPGDEQFF. The chain employs TRBV4-3 and TRBJ2-1, with a tentative D call TRBD1 (6 bases). Germline CDR1 is LGHNA and CDR2 is YSLEER. V was shortened by 4 bases and J by 8 bases, with 9 bases between the two germline ends. The CDR3 extends over 12 amino acids.

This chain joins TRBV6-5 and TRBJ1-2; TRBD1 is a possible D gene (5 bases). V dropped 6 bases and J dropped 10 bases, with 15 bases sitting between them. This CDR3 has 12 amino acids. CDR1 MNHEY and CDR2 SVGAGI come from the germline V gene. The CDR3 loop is CASSLTGATYTF. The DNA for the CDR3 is TGTGCCAGCAGCCTCACAGGAGCTACCTACACCTTC.